This T cell receptor (beta chain) derives from a study of blood T cells in healthy people across ages (dated by TCRdb to the mid-2010s). Looking at the study overall: Template switching captured roughly one uniquely barcoded TCR beta cDNA molecule per two T cells in model experiments. To track age-related changes in TCR beta repertoire diversity, the study relied on deep sequencing normalized with unique cDNA molecular identifiers. The donors were divided into four age groups: young (average roughly 15 years), middle-aged (about 39), aged (62) and long-lived (roughly 86). Two additional independent replicas of 1 million unique cDNA reads from the same blood draw were analyzed for two donors (one aged 18 to 30 and one aged 80 or older). Paper-wide results and their limitations: Bulk unsorted PBMC profiling prevented conclusive comparison of naive and antigen-experienced compartments. Observed TCR beta diversity per million T cells fell roughly linearly with age, and a significant reduction was already apparent by age around 40. Compared with the aged group, more naive CD4+ T cells, fewer expanded clones and increased TCR diversity were shown by the long-lived group, suggesting age selection. The percentage of naive T cells measured by flow cytometry correlated strongly with observed TCR beta diversity. The CMV infection status of donors was not known, potentially confounding age-related changes in expanded clonotypes. Estimates of total diversity based on one million sequenced T cells were regarded as lower bounds and as underestimates.

The protocol used for the library was 5' RACE. The sequencing machine was an Illumina HiSeq 2500. A second PCR of about 6 to 11 cycles was performed with a sample-barcoded 5' primer and a J-beta primer mix. Each TCR beta cDNA molecule received a unique molecular identifier from a template-switch 5' adaptor carrying 12 random nucleotides. At least 2.5 million CDR3-containing paired-end reads were obtained from each sample. The Mint cDNA synthesis kit, primed by a TRBC-specific oligonucleotide, was used to synthesize first-strand cDNA from all RNA. After uracil-DNA glycosylase treatment, a first 18-cycle PCR used universal primers M1SS and BC2_uni_R on all cDNA. In the source study's methods: For normalization, 1 million high-quality reads were randomly selected from each sample, with every read carrying a distinct molecular identifier. Reads sharing molecular identifiers were discarded rather than binned into consensus sequences. CDR3 identification, clonotype clustering and error correction used MiTCR with a Q25 quality threshold and the strictest error-elimination algorithm. A nonparametric unseen species model with Euler transformation was used to estimate a lower bound on total TCR beta diversity. TCRdb's own reprocessing of the public reads used fastp at Q25 and MiXCR and kept productive beta chains. Every CDR3 protein is listed once, alongside the most common genes and DNA of its rows. The V and J calls come from TCRdb's annotation, not from the publication. The sample table lists 750,000 to 950,000 distinct CDR3 sequences, 20% to 30% of them with a count of one. About 2.9% of the sample goes to the ten largest clones.

The CDR3 covers 14 residues, taking in both the cysteine and the phenylalanine. Left in the record is the CDR3 DNA by itself, 42 bases read in frame from the first base. Systemically healthy Caucasian individuals from Russia, 39 in total and aged about 6 to 95 years, were included as donors. Approximately 11 milliliters of peripheral blood were drawn from each donor into EDTA-treated Vacutainer tubes. Ficoll-Paque density-gradient centrifugation was used to isolate PBMCs, with at least 7 million obtained per sample. Total RNA, at least 5 micrograms per sample, was extracted from PBMCs with Trizol reagent. Naive CD45RAhigh/CD27high T cell percentages were measured by flow cytometry on a PBMC aliquot from every donor. About this clonotype: Its binding antigen is unknown. The sample holds no much larger clone one base away, and base qualities are not on file.

A further study also used this sample, focusing on T cells of mothers and their children. As noted in the second study: The donors were nine systemically healthy Caucasian individuals, made up of three mothers and their six children. cDNA synthesis consumed the entire amount of extracted RNA, loaded at approximately 1.4 ug RNA in each 15 ul reaction. In the second PCR, sample barcodes and 2-4 random nucleotides were introduced via the M1S primer. Over 8 million TCR beta CDR3 reads were obtained for each mother, and 2.7 million or so reads were obtained for each child. Thymic selection shapes the output of TCR recombination in a similar way in related and unrelated pairs, and inherited differences have a minor effect. Normalized repertoire overlap in related mother-child pairs was always slightly higher than in unrelated mother-child pairs, but the difference was never significant. Persistent microchimeric T cell clones were not detected, at a sensitivity of approximately 100 clones per million clonotypes. Deep NGS was used in the study to compare the TCR beta repertoires of mothers and children and to look for features that separate related mother-child pairs from unrelated individuals. The mean age was approximately 41 +/- 4 years for the mothers and roughly 10 +/- 4 years for the children. After adapter ligation with NEBNext reagents, the libraries were sequenced on Illumina HiSeq 2000 with 100+100 nt paired-end reads. Mother and child libraries were prepared a month apart and sequenced in separate runs to prevent cross-contamination. Between roughly 500,000 and 2,100,000 distinct TCR beta clonotypes were identified per donor. Naive TCR beta clonotypes were estimated from low-frequency clonotypes matched to each donor's FACS-determined naive share, without sorting.

This TCR was recovered from a boy aged 5-17 years in good health. Sequencing was carried out using blood. Recombination joined TRBV21-1 with TRBJ2-7. TRBV21-1 is a known pseudogene. The nucleotide sequence is TGTGCCAGCAGCTTCAGGACGGATACCTACGAGCAGTACTTC. Translated, this is CASSFRTDTYEQYF.